This entry lists 10 T cell receptor beta chains sequenced from one sample in a study of identical twins. TCRdb used MiXCR to reprocess the 5' RACE reads, holding one entry per CDR3 protein. Here the sample spans some 730,000 distinct CDR3 sequences, roughly 20% being singletons. These data were also filed under a second study, of T cells expressing NK-cell markers.

Input material: PBMCs. Receptors were obtained from a woman younger than 30 in good health.

This clonotype was found a few times. The rearrangement uses TRBV7-2 and TRBJ1-4; the D is unclear. V was clipped by 4 bases and J by 7 bases, with 10 bases between them. CDR1 SGHTA and CDR2 FQGNSA come from the germline V gene. The CDR3 runs 13 residues. The CDR3 sequence is CASSWSFGEKLFF. CDR3 nucleotide sequence: TGTGCCAGCAGCTGGTCTTTTGGTGAAAAACTGTTTTTT. Full variable domain (missing parts from reference TRBV7-2 and TRBJ1-4): GAGVSQSPSNKVTEKGKDVELRCDPISGHTALYWYRQSLGQGLEFLIYFQGNSAPDKSGLPSDRFSAERTGGSVSTLTIQRTQQEDSAVYLCASSWSFGEKLFFGSGTQLSVL.

In its sample, this clonotype was seen many times. V is TRBV12-3 or TRBV12-4 and J is TRBJ1-2; 7 bases line up with TRBD1. CDR3 length: 14 residues. The ends lost 6 bases at V and 5 bases at J; junction bases unmatched: 9. The CDR3 region has the DNA TGTGCCAGCAGCAGTCCGGGGACAGCATATGGCTACACCTTC. Protein: CASSSPGTAYGYTF.

This clonotype was seen a handful of times. The J gene is TRBJ2-1, the V gene TRBV7-2; no reliable D call. With 1 base removed from V and 10 bases from J, the gap between germline ends came to 5 bases. Looked up from germline, CDR1 is SGHTA and CDR2 is FQGNSA. The CDR3 is 11 residues long. This chain's CDR3 is CASSLDQEQFF. The DNA for the CDR3 is TGTGCCAGCAGCTTAGATCAGGAGCAGTTCTTC.

The chain has TRBV6-5 and TRBJ2-7, with D hard to call. Germline V gene lookup returns CDR1 MNHEY and CDR2 SVGAGI. V dropped 2 bases and J dropped 7 bases, with 12 bases sitting between them. This CDR3 comprises 13 residues. The CDR3: CASSYADSAEQYF. The CDR3 nucleotides read TGTGCCAGCAGTTACGCTGATTCGGCAGAGCAGTACTTC.

The chain links TRBV6-1 to TRBJ2-7, with 8 bases identical to TRBD1. V shed 6 bases, J shed 2 bases, and the junction held 12 bases outside the gene matches. This CDR3 spans 16 amino acids. The germline CDR1 and CDR2 sequences are MNHNS and SASEGT. CDR3 in DNA: TGTGCCAGCAGAATGGACAGGGCGAAACCAACCTACGAGCAGTACTTC. Protein: CASRMDRAKPTYEQYF.

The chain uses TRBV6-2 or TRBV6-3 and TRBJ2-1, with D perhaps TRBD1 or TRBD2 (5 bases each). This CDR3 is built from 13 residues. The V and J ends lost 5 bases and 10 bases respectively, with 15 bases between them. Germline CDR1 reads MNHEY; CDR2 reads SVGEGT. The DNA for the CDR3 is TGTGCCAGCAGTCTACGGGGACCAAGGGAGCAGTTCTTC. Protein: CASSLRGPREQFF.

The chain couples TRBV12-3 or TRBV12-4 to TRBJ2-7, with a tentative D call TRBD1 (5 bases). There are 12 residues in the CDR3. Trimming removed 7 bases from V and 3 bases from J, with 10 bases in between. CDR3 loop: CASTLGDYEQYF. In nucleotides, the CDR3 is TGTGCCAGCACCCTAGGGGACTACGAGCAGTACTTC.

This CDR3 is CASSLIGGTEAFF. The DNA of the CDR3 is TGTGCCAGCAGCTTAATCGGTGGGACTGAAGCTTTCTTT. V gene TRBV7-9 combines with J gene TRBJ1-1; no clear D gene. CDR3 size: 13 residues. CDR1 is SEHNR, CDR2 FQNEAQ, per germline (reference sequence). Trimming shortened V by 2 bases and J by 5 bases, and 9 bases separated the two germline ends.

This clonotype was observed a few times. The genes are TRBV6-1 and TRBJ1-6; a possible D gene is TRBD1 (6 bases). The germline CDR1 and CDR2 sequences are MNHNS and SASEGT. The V and J ends lost 6 bases and 9 bases respectively, with 15 bases between them. The CDR3 covers 14 residues. DNA for the CDR3: TGTGCCAGCAGCCTAAACAGGGTGATTTCACCCCTCCACTTT. This gives the protein CASSLNRVISPLHF.

This clonotype was detected a few times. The rearrangement links TRBV9 to TRBJ2-1; D is ambiguous. Trimming pared 4 bases from V and 11 bases from J, leaving 13 bases between. Germline V gene data show CDR1 as SGDLS and CDR2 as YYNGEE. CDR3 length: 12 residues. CDR3 amino acids: CASSPDESKQFF. As DNA, the CDR3 is TGTGCCAGCAGCCCCGACGAATCTAAGCAGTTCTTC.